This TCR beta chain was recovered during a study of T cell clonotyping in hematopoietic cell transplantation (dated by TCRdb to about 2021). Turning to the overall study: A total of more than 130 blood samples were collected in the study from around 40 consecutive transplant recipients and their related donors. Patients were recruited between September 2015 and 2017 and followed until September 2020 or death.

The time point label for this specimen denotes: 100 days after allo-HCT. Recipient blood was collected about 28 days before transplant and at days 30, 100 and 180 after transplant. Using Nuclei Lysis Solution, genomic DNA was extracted from unfractionated peripheral blood mononuclear cells that were either fresh or cryopreserved. The immunoSEQ assay, a bias-controlled multiplex PCR with V- and J-specific primers, was used to amplify TCR beta CDR3 regions from genomic DNA. A proprietary barcode and Illumina adapter sequences were added to the CDR3 amplicons in a second PCR step. An Illumina MiSeq instrument was used to sequence the CDR3 libraries. For the original study's pipeline: Export and quality control were done with immunoSEQ Analyzer 3.0, while downstream analyses used R Bioconductor and Immunarch. Only productive rearrangements within the normalized downsampled data set were used in the calculation of repertoire metrics. In the normalized cohort, a clonotype counted as pathologically expanded if the clonotype was larger than 5 templates. The Inverse Simpson Index served as the measure of repertoire diversity. To capture all clonotypes, CMV-specificity analyses were performed on the non-normalized data set. TCRdb holds this immuneACCESS table with in-frame rearrangements only. Some clones are missing; in checked studies, unresolved V genes explain under half, and the rest has no known cause. The DNA gave D and trimming, while V, J and clone size come from that table. In this sample the table shows some 1,600 clones, around two thirds of which occur a single time. The ten largest clones take up 25% to 30% of the sample.

Beyond this particular receptor, the publication reports: Inverse Simpson Index values from donors and from recipients before transplant predicted broader TCR repertoire diversity after transplant. Recipient TCR diversity fell after transplant, with pathologically expanded clonotypes rising progressively from day 30 to day 180. Only a small fraction of recipient repertoires overlapped donor repertoires, with over 95% appearing de novo at the given depth. The sample size was limited, and because cells were not sorted, the contributions of CD4 and CD8 repertoires could not be separated.

Concerning this clone: The specificity of this receptor is unknown. One junction end does not reproduce the germline sequence, and a read error may be involved.

Spanning cysteine to phenylalanine, the CDR3 consists of 15 amino acids. Only the CDR3 DNA stays, 45 bases, in frame from base 1. From a lookup of the germline V gene, CDR1 and CDR2 are SGHRS and YFSETQ. The receptor was isolated from a female patient aged 60 to 70 who had an allogeneic stem cell transplant, so the T cells may come from the graft donor. Some clones in this sample may be carry-over from other donors' samples. The sequencing used peripheral blood mononuclear cells, collected 100 days after allogeneic stem cell transplant. Rearrangement joined TRBV5-1 to TRBJ2-5, with TRBD2 perhaps the D gene, on 5 matching bases. The DNA reads TGCGCTAGCAGCTTCTCGATGGGGAGAGAGGAGACCCAGTACTTC. This gives the protein CASSFSMGREETQYF.